This entry is about one T cell receptor (beta chain). Its antigen is currently unknown. The data stem from a study of cytomegalovirus exposure and HLA in healthy donors. V lost 5 bases and J lost 5, with 15 bases in between. The CDR3 has 14 amino acids. Germline lookup yields CDR1 ENHRY and CDR2 SYGVKD. Overall study results and limits: In a later analysis, parvovirus B19, influenza, CMV and Epstein-Barr virus appeared linked to several top co-occurrence clusters. Most likely, a cluster of highly shared sequence variants arose as a sequencing artifact. Follow-up analysis later connected one missense variant in DCLRE1C with trimming of TCR beta V- and J-genes.

Primers included in the PCR were 60 Vbeta and 13 Jbeta primers. Only in-frame clones appear in the TCRdb table, and some are missing; sequencing was by immunoSEQ multiplex PCR. Here the sample spans 95,000 to 150,000 clones, around 80% being singletons. This sequence originates from a female donor in good health and CMV-seronegative. The V gene is TRBV10-3, the J gene TRBJ2-5; TRBD2 might be the D (6 bases). Input material: PBMCs. CDR3 in DNA: TGTGCCATCAGTAGCGGGCCGGAGGGGGAGACCCAGTACTTC. It is translated as CAISSGPEGETQYF.